The next 8 T cell receptor beta chains were all read from a single sample in a study of T-cell reconstitution after alpha-beta-depleted transplantation in children. Unique molecular identifiers featured in how the TCRbeta library was prepared. TCRdb fed the PCR reads into MiXCR, producing one record per CDR3 protein. The sample lists hundreds of thousands of distinct CDR3 sequences; around a tenth were seen once. The sample here was peripheral blood, taken 180 days after TCRalphabeta/CD19-depleted stem cell transplant. Source of these receptors: a male patient aged 2 to 9 who had a stem cell transplant for chronic granulomatous disease, so the T cells may come from the graft donor.

This clonotype has at least ten counts. The chain couples TRBV20-1 to TRBJ1-1; 9 nucleotides line up with TRBD1. Germline CDR1 and CDR2: DFQATT and SNEGSKA (reference sequence). CDR3 size: 14 residues. V lost 3 bases, J lost 1 base, and 3 bases stayed unmatched. CDR3 in amino acids: CSARKGQGNTEAFF. The CDR3 nucleotides read TGCAGTGCTAGGAAGGGACAGGGGAACACTGAAGCTTTCTTT.

This clonotype was detected once. The rearrangement links TRBV2 to TRBJ2-1; D is unresolved. This CDR3 comprises 12 residues. The V end was cut by 7 bases, the J end by 12 bases, with 16 bases between. Germline assignment: CDR1 SNHLY and CDR2 FYNNEI. CDR3 DNA: TGTGCCAGCACGTCAAACAGTTTTCGGCAGTTCTTC. Its protein product is CASTSNSFRQFF.

The table lists this clonotype with many counts. The CDR3 loop is CSVDPQGRFYNEQFF. The CDR3 nucleotides are TGCAGCGTGGATCCACAGGGAAGGTTTTACAATGAGCAGTTCTTC. The chain recombines TRBV29-1 with TRBJ2-1, with D possibly matching TRBD1 (6 bases). Germline-derived CDR1 and CDR2 are SQVTM and ANQGSEA. This CDR3 is 15 amino acids long. V was pared by 6 bases and J by 4 bases, with 19 bases between.

This clonotype was seen at least ten times. This chain uses TRBV5-5 with TRBJ1-5; D is possibly TRBD1 (6 bases). Germline CDR1 SGHKS, CDR2 YYEKEE (reference sequence). The CDR3 is 16 residues long. The V and J ends lost 6 bases and 4 bases respectively, with 20 bases between them. The CDR3 loop is CASNPGIGGRNQPQHF. The CDR3 bases are TGTGCCAGCAACCCCGGGATAGGGGGACGAAATCAGCCCCAGCATTTT. Looking up the rest from reference TRBV5-5 and TRBJ1-5 gives the full variable domain: DAGVTQSPTHLIKTRGQQVTLRCSPISGHKSVSWYQQVLGQGPQFIFQYYEKEERGRGNFPDRFSARQFPNYSSELNVNALLLGDSALYLCASNPGIGGRNQPQHFGDGTRLSIL.

This clonotype was seen at least ten times. The chain couples TRBV24-1 to TRBJ2-1, with 9 nucleotides matching TRBD1. V was clipped by 5 bases and J by 7 bases; unmatched bases: 8. CDR1 is KGHDR, CDR2 SFDVKD, per germline. This CDR3 region has 15 residues. The CDR3 loop is CATSGAGTGMNEQFF. For the CDR3, the DNA is TGTGCCACCAGTGGGGCCGGGACAGGGATGAATGAGCAGTTCTTC.

Notes on this clonotype: At one end the junction does not follow the germline gene, possibly because of a read error. The chain combines TRBV12-3 or TRBV12-4 with TRBJ1-2; TRBD1 matches 7 bases. This CDR3 comprises 13 residues. The CDR3 loop is CASGRQGSYGDTF. In nucleotides, the CDR3 is TGTGCCAGCGGAAGACAGGGATCCTATGGCGACACCTTC.

V is TRBV30 and J is TRBJ2-7; D possibly matches TRBD1 or TRBD2 (6 bases each). Per germline, CDR1 GTSNPN and CDR2 SVGIG (reference sequence). V was trimmed by 7 bases and J by 0 bases, leaving 13 bases between them. The CDR3 has 13 amino acids. DNA for the CDR3: TGTGCCTCCGAGGGGGGCCTCTCCTACGAGCAGTACTTC. It translates to CASEGGLSYEQYF.

This clonotype was seen ten or more times. The chain recombines TRBV5-1 with TRBJ2-7; a weak D match, TRBD2 (5 bases). This CDR3 region has 15 residues. CDR1 SGHRS and CDR2 YFSETQ come from the germline V gene. V lost 4 bases, J lost 3 bases, and 17 bases lay in between. CDR3 coding DNA: TGCGCCAGCAGCCTCCCCGGAGGTGGAGTCTACGAGCAGTACTTC. Protein sequence: CASSLPGGGVYEQYF. The entire variable domain, with the rest obtained from reference TRBV5-1 and TRBJ2-7, is as follows: KAGVTQTPRYLIKTRGQQVTLSCSPISGHRSVSWYQQTPGQGLQFLFEYFSETQRNKGNFPGRFSGRQFSNSRSEMNVSTLELGDSALYLCASSLPGGGVYEQYFGPGTRLTVT.